This entry lists 5 T cell receptor beta chains sequenced from one sample in a study of cytomegalovirus exposure and HLA in healthy donors. Primers included in the PCR were 60 Vbeta and 13 Jbeta primers. Profiling relied on immunoSEQ multiplex PCR, and the TCRdb table lists in-frame clones only, not all of them. This table has about 160,000 clones, approximately 72% appearing once. The sequencing sample was made of PBMCs. The receptors originated from a female donor in good health and CMV-seronegative.

The V gene is TRBV5-1, the J gene TRBJ1-1, with D possibly TRBD1 on 5 matching bases. The germline gives CDR1 SGHRS, CDR2 YFSETQ. Trimming stripped 0 bases from V and 0 bases from J, with 6 bases between. This CDR3 contains 14 residues. This CDR3 is CASSLDRLNTEAFF. In nucleotides, the CDR3 is TGCGCCAGCAGCTTGGACAGGTTGAACACTGAAGCTTTCTTT.

The chain is built from TRBV30 and TRBJ1-3; D gene unclear. Germline lookup yields CDR1 GTSNPN and CDR2 SVGIG (reference sequence). Trimming took 2 bases from V and 1 from J, leaving 6 bases between them. CDR3 length equals 13 residues. CDR3 nucleotide sequence: TGTGCCTGGAGTATAATGTCTGGAAACACCATATATTTT. This codes for CAWSIMSGNTIYF.

This chain connects TRBV5-1 to TRBJ2-5; tentatively, D is TRBD2 (7 bases). Deletions cut 9 bases from V and 5 bases from J, with 17 bases between. This CDR3 contains 13 residues. Germline-derived CDR1 and CDR2 are SGHRS and YFSETQ. This CDR3 reads CAIHREGLETQYF. CDR3 bases: TGCGCCATCCACAGGGAGGGTCTCGAGACCCAGTACTTC.

V usage is TRBV30 and J usage is TRBJ1-1, with unresolved D. The V and J ends lost 1 base and 4 bases respectively, with 10 bases between them. Germline assignment: CDR1 GTSNPN and CDR2 SVGIG (reference sequence). This CDR3 region has 13 residues. The CDR3 region is CAWSGWRFTEAFF. The CDR3 bases are TGTGCCTGGAGTGGTTGGCGGTTCACTGAAGCTTTCTTT.

This sequence joins TRBV7-2 and TRBJ2-7; TRBD1 aligns across 11 bases. The CDR3 length is 14 residues. Germline CDR1 is SGHTA and CDR2 is FQGNSA. V trimming: 5 bases; J trimming: 7 bases; junction bases outside the gene matches: 7. The CDR3 loop reads CASSPGQGALEQYF. CDR3 bases: TGTGCCAGCAGCCCCGGACAGGGGGCGTTGGAGCAGTACTTC.